The 17 T cell receptor beta chains below come from one sample, sequenced in a study of cytomegalovirus exposure and HLA in healthy donors. The PCR made use of 60 Vbeta and 13 Jbeta primers. This table comes from immunoSEQ multiplex PCR, and its TCRdb copy is limited to in-frame clones, with some not included. The table lists some 140,000 clones, approximately 80% of them singletons. Sequencing input: PBMCs. The source of these receptors is a male donor in good health and CMV-seropositive.

The V and J genes are TRBV5-5 and TRBJ1-5; perhaps TRBD1 as D (6 bases). Germline V gene data show CDR1 as SGHKS and CDR2 as YYEKEE (reference sequence). The ends were cut back, 2 bases at V and 4 bases at J, with 13 bases in the middle. The CDR3 contains 15 residues. CDR3 residues: CASSLVTGENQPQHF. DNA for the CDR3: TGTGCCAGCAGCTTAGTGACAGGAGAAAATCAGCCCCAGCATTTT.

This CDR3 reads CASSEDAAGVETQYF. The CDR3, as DNA: TGTGCCAGCAGTGAAGATGCAGCGGGGGTGGAGACCCAGTACTTC. The rearrangement joins TRBV6-1 to TRBJ2-5, with 8 bases identical to TRBD2. Germline V gene lookup returns CDR1 MNHNS and CDR2 SASEGT. The V and J ends lost 1 base and 5 bases, in that order; junction bases with no gene match: 6. This CDR3 has 15 amino acids.

This clone showed up just a few times. The rearrangement links TRBV6-1 to TRBJ1-5, with D perhaps TRBD1 (6 bases). Trimming shortened V by 3 bases and J by 7 bases, and 10 bases separated the two germline ends. Germline CDR1 MNHNS, CDR2 SASEGT. This CDR3 comprises 13 residues. The CDR3 DNA reads TGTGCCAGCAGTGATCACAGGGTCCAGCCCCAGCATTTT. Its protein is CASSDHRVQPQHF.

The chain uses TRBV29-1 and TRBJ2-7; D gene ambiguous. CDR3 size: 14 residues. Germline V gene data show CDR1 as SQVTM and CDR2 as ANQGSEA. Trimming removed 1 base at V and 1 base at J, with 11 bases between. In DNA form, the CDR3 reads TGCAGCGTTGAAGGTACAGCTGGGTCCTACGAGCAGTACTTC. It specifies CSVEGTAGSYEQYF.

The chain couples TRBV7-9 to TRBJ2-1, with D perhaps TRBD1 (7 bases). The CDR3 loop spans 15 amino acids. Germline values: CDR1 SEHNR, CDR2 FQNEAQ (reference sequence). Between the trimmed V and J ends, which lost 5 bases and 4 bases, there was a span of 15 bases. Written as DNA, the CDR3 is TGTGCCAGCAGCGAAGGTGCGGGACAGTACAATGAGCAGTTCTTC. Translation gives CASSEGAGQYNEQFF.

Only a few counts were recorded for this clone. The V and J genes are TRBV27 and TRBJ2-2; a possible D gene is TRBD1 (7 bases). From germline, CDR1 is MNHEY and CDR2 SMNVEV (reference sequence). V was trimmed by 3 bases and J by 2 bases, leaving 13 bases between them. The CDR3 totals 16 residues. The DNA for the CDR3 is TGTGCCAGCAGTTTTGGCGGGACAGCTAACACCGGGGAGCTGTTTTTT. This encodes CASSFGGTANTGELFF.

The gene calls are TRBV5-1 and TRBJ2-3; D is perhaps TRBD1 (5 bases). This CDR3 is built from 15 residues. Germline V gene data show CDR1 as SGHRS and CDR2 as YFSETQ. Trimming shortened V by 3 bases and J by 4 bases, and 15 bases separated the two germline ends. In nucleotides, the CDR3 is TGCGCCAGCAGCTCTCAGGGAAAGTGGGCAGATACGCAGTATTTT. Translated: CASSSQGKWADTQYF.

The chain joins TRBV2 to TRBJ2-3, with 11 bases fitting TRBD2. Trimming removed 7 bases from V and 2 bases from J; junction bases left unmatched: 5. Germline-derived CDR1 and CDR2 are SNHLY and FYNNEI. The CDR3 has 15 amino acids. The CDR3 region has the DNA TGTGCCAGCAAGACTAGCGGGATAACCACAGATACGCAGTATTTT. Translation: CASKTSGITTDTQYF.

This clone was counted a few times. The chain has TRBV27 and TRBJ1-6, with TRBD1 as a possible D gene (6 bases). V lost 0 bases and J 6 bases, leaving 12 bases between the germline ends. The germline V gene encodes CDR1 MNHEY and CDR2 SMNVEV (reference sequence). The CDR3 has 16 amino acids. The CDR3 DNA sequence: TGTGCCAGCAGTTTATCCGGACAGTTTCGTAATTCACCCCTCCACTTT. Translation: CASSLSGQFRNSPLHF.

The chain uses TRBV6-1 and TRBJ2-1; TRBD1 aligns across 9 bases. J lost 4 bases, V lost 6 bases, and 1 base had no gene match. Germline V lookup: CDR1 MNHNS, CDR2 SASEGT. The CDR3 sequence is 13 residues long. The CDR3 coding sequence is TGTGCCAGCAGGGGACAGGGTTACAATGAGCAGTTCTTC. Translated: CASRGQGYNEQFF.

The J gene is TRBJ1-3, the V gene TRBV7-9, with 12 bases fitting TRBD1. Germline V lookup: CDR1 SEHNR, CDR2 FQNEAQ (reference sequence). J lost 2 bases, V lost 5 bases, and 7 bases had no gene match. The CDR3 is 17 amino acids. The DNA for the CDR3 is TGTGCCAGCAGCGCAGGAGGGACAGGGGGCCCTGGAAACACCATATATTTT. Translation gives CASSAGGTGGPGNTIYF.

In its sample, this clone was seen a few times. V gene TRBV18 combines with J gene TRBJ2-7; 10 bases align to TRBD2. V trimming: 2 bases; J trimming: 6 bases; junction bases outside the gene matches: 7. CDR1 and CDR2 (germline): KGHSH, LQKENI. This CDR3 comprises 15 residues. Here the CDR3 reads CASSPGLAGDVEQYF. Written as DNA, the CDR3 is TGTGCCAGCTCACCAGGCCTAGCGGGAGATGTCGAGCAGTACTTC.

The chain joins TRBV6-5 to TRBJ2-3; 8 nucleotides align to TRBD2. Germline V gene lookup returns CDR1 MNHEY and CDR2 SVGAGI. The V and J ends lost 5 bases and 5 bases, in that order; junction bases with no gene match: 9. CDR3 size: 15 residues. CDR3 sequence reads: CASSPRGGVIDTQYF. CDR3 DNA sequence: TGTGCCAGCAGTCCCCGGGGGGGGGTCATAGATACGCAGTATTTT.

The V and J genes are TRBV10-3 and TRBJ1-1; no clear D. The CDR3 has 14 amino acids. Trimming took off 7 bases at V and 1 base at J, with 13 bases between the two ends. Germline CDR1 reads ENHRY; CDR2 reads SYGVKD. The CDR3 nucleotides read TGTGCCATCACCTTCGGGAGGGCGAACACTGAAGCTTTCTTT. Encoded protein: CAITFGRANTEAFF.

The V and J genes are TRBV7-9 and TRBJ1-1; D possibly corresponds to TRBD1 (6 bases). The V gene's germline CDR1 is SEHNR and CDR2 FQNEAQ (reference sequence). CDR3 size: 14 residues. V lost 1 base, J lost 3 bases, and 9 bases lay in between. Written as DNA, the CDR3 is TGTGCCAGCAGCTTAGTACAGGGCGACACTGAAGCTTTCTTT. It yields the protein CASSLVQGDTEAFF.

The rearrangement links TRBV4-1 to TRBJ2-1; D may be TRBD2 (6 bases). V lost 0 bases and J 1 base, leaving 16 bases between the germline ends. The CDR3 is 18 amino acids. Germline values: CDR1 MGHRA, CDR2 YSYEKL. The CDR3 DNA reads as TGCGCCAGCAGCCAAGATCAAGCTTGGGGGGAATCCTACAATGAGCAGTTCTTC. Translation gives CASSQDQAWGESYNEQFF.

On this clone itself: At one boundary the junction diverges from the germline segment, which might be a read error. This sequence joins TRBV7-9 and TRBJ2-3; the match to TRBD2 covers 11 bases. This CDR3 region has 18 residues. CDR1 is SEHNR and CDR2 is FQNEAQ in the germline V gene (reference sequence). The CDR3 sequence is CSSSGIVLAGGFSDTQYF. The DNA of the CDR3 is TGTTCCAGCAGCGGTATTGTGCTAGCGGGAGGATTTTCGGATACGCAGTATTTT.